This TCR beta chain was identified during a study of Graves' ophthalmopathy and Graves' hyperthyroidism. The study, taken as a whole, reports: Stable hyperthyroidism and ophthalmopathy were told apart by a 13-signature model, which achieved around 90% sensitivity and roughly 80% specificity. A majority of expanded thyroid clonotypes exceeding 0.001 frequency were likewise present in blood.

Investigators amplified TCR beta CDR3 regions from RNA transcripts. HTBI primers were employed in first-round RT-PCR, then a second-round multiplex PCR followed. TCRdb used MiXCR to reprocess the multiplex PCR reads, holding one entry per CDR3 protein. The profile covers about 39,000 distinct CDR3 sequences, with approximately 46% appearing a single time and roughly 24% taken by the ten largest. There are many counts of this clonotype. Its specificity is unknown. The hyperthyroidism patients had a new diagnosis of under 2 months' duration and were aged 18 to 65. PBMCs were obtained from about 9.4 ml of fresh peripheral blood. Trimming removed 4 bases from V and 6 bases from J, with 13 bases in between. CDR3 length: 13 residues. Germline-derived CDR1 and CDR2 are SGDLS and YYNGEE.

This chain joins TRBV9 and TRBJ1-1; D may be TRBD1 (6 bases). The receptor was isolated from an adult woman with stable Graves' hyperthyroidism. Sequenced: peripheral blood. As DNA, the CDR3 is TGTGCCAGCAGCCCCCCGGGGGCCCCTGAAGCTTTCTTT. Its translation: CASSPPGAPEAFF.